A selection of T cell receptor beta chains follows, all from one sample in a study of radiotherapy plus CTLA-4 blockade in lung cancer. TCRdb's table, derived via immunoSEQ multiplex PCR, lists solely in-frame clones and lacks some. The sample yields about 98,000 clones, 75% to 90% seen once. The specimen comprised peripheral blood, sampled from a patient treated with radiotherapy plus ipilimumab. The receptors stem from a human donor with non-small cell lung cancer who had a partial response to radiotherapy plus ipilimumab. Both conserved end residues are part of each CDR3. D genes are given only for firm matches. Not every row has a clone size; where given, it reads once, few, many or a size class.

clone size: -; V gene: TRBV19; D gene: -; J gene: TRBJ2-2; CDR3 protein: CASSIGQGFGELFF; CDR3 DNA: TGTGCCAGTAGTATCGGTCAGGGGTTCGGGGAGCTGTTTTTT
clone size: -; V gene: TRBV19; D gene: TRBD1; J gene: TRBJ1-2; CDR3 protein: CASREGARGYTF; CDR3 DNA: TGTGCCAGTAGGGAGGGGGCTCGAGGCTACACCTTC
clone size: -; V gene: TRBV29-1; D gene: -; J gene: TRBJ2-6; CDR3 protein: CSVTLDSGPGANVLTF; CDR3 DNA: TGCAGCGTTACTCTTGACTCGGGTCCCGGGGCCAACGTCCTGACTTTC
clone size: -; V gene: TRBV7-8; D gene: -; J gene: TRBJ2-3; CDR3 protein: CASSLERGTQYF; CDR3 DNA: TGTGCCAGCAGCTTAGAGCGAGGTACGCAGTATTTT
clone size: few; V gene: TRBV25-1; D gene: TRBD2; J gene: TRBJ2-7; CDR3 protein: CASKTSGSYEQYF; CDR3 DNA: TGTGCCAGCAAGACTAGCGGGAGCTACGAGCAGTACTTC
clone size: -; V gene: TRBV9; D gene: -; J gene: TRBJ1-2; CDR3 protein: CASSAGPGAGYGYTF; CDR3 DNA: TGTGCCAGCAGCGCAGGCCCAGGGGCAGGCTATGGCTACACCTTC
clone size: -; V gene: TRBV6-1; D gene: -; J gene: TRBJ2-5; CDR3 protein: CASSVAGKGETQYF; CDR3 DNA: TGTGCCAGCAGTGTGGCAGGGAAGGGAGAGACCCAGTACTTC
clone size: -; V gene: TRBV18; D gene: -; J gene: TRBJ2-3; CDR3 protein: CASSPTGTSTDTQYF; CDR3 DNA: TGTGCCAGCTCACCAACGGGTACTAGCACAGATACGCAGTATTTT
clone size: -; V gene: TRBV7-3; D gene: -; J gene: TRBJ1-2; CDR3 protein: CASSQRAVTNGYTF; CDR3 DNA: TGTGCCAGCAGCCAGAGGGCCGTAACCAACGGCTACACCTTC
clone size: -; V gene: TRBV18; D gene: -; J gene: TRBJ2-1; CDR3 protein: CASSPRAGLGNEQFF; CDR3 DNA: TGTGCCAGCTCACCACGGGCGGGTCTCGGCAATGAGCAGTTCTTC
clone size: -; V gene: TRBV27; D gene: -; J gene: TRBJ1-3; CDR3 protein: CASGKVPTVYSGNTIYF; CDR3 DNA: TGTGCCAGCGGAAAAGTCCCTACAGTCTACTCTGGAAACACCATATATTTT
clone size: -; V gene: TRBV6-1; D gene: -; J gene: TRBJ2-5; CDR3 protein: CASSEGSRGVETQYF; CDR3 DNA: TGTGCCAGCAGTGAAGGTAGCAGGGGGGTAGAGACCCAGTACTTC
clone size: -; V gene: TRBV6-4; D gene: -; J gene: TRBJ1-5; CDR3 protein: CASSDSPGQPQHF; CDR3 DNA: TGTGCCAGCAGTGACTCACCCGGGCAGCCCCAGCATTTT
clone size: once; V gene: TRBV30; D gene: TRBD1; J gene: TRBJ2-7; CDR3 protein: CAWSVQGGSYEQYF; CDR3 DNA: TGTGCCTGGAGTGTACAGGGGGGCTCCTACGAGCAGTACTTC
clone size: -; V gene: TRBV6-5; D gene: -; J gene: TRBJ2-7; CDR3 protein: CASSKGGLVNYEQYF; CDR3 DNA: TGTGCCAGCAGTAAAGGAGGGCTAGTTAATTACGAGCAGTACTTC
clone size: few; V gene: TRBV27; D gene: -; J gene: TRBJ2-4; CDR3 protein: CASSEVPWGEAKNIQYF; CDR3 DNA: TGTGCCAGCAGTGAGGTCCCCTGGGGAGAAGCCAAAAACATTCAGTACTTC
clone size: -; V gene: TRBV7-2; D gene: TRBD2; J gene: TRBJ2-1; CDR3 protein: CASSLAWTSGSYNEQFF; CDR3 DNA: TGTGCCAGCAGCTTAGCCTGGACTAGCGGGAGTTACAATGAGCAGTTCTTC
clone size: -; V gene: TRBV6-6; D gene: TRBD1; J gene: TRBJ1-2; CDR3 protein: CASRAGTGGGYGYTF; CDR3 DNA: TGTGCCAGCAGGGCCGGGACAGGGGGCGGATATGGCTACACCTTC
clone size: -; V gene: TRBV28; D gene: -; J gene: TRBJ1-2; CDR3 protein: CASSPVGGVATYTF; CDR3 DNA: TGTGCCAGCAGTCCTGTTGGAGGGGTAGCGACATACACCTTC
clone size: -; V gene: TRBV6-5; D gene: -; J gene: TRBJ2-7; CDR3 protein: CASSVNQASYEQYF; CDR3 DNA: TGTGCCAGCAGTGTAAACCAAGCTTCCTACGAGCAGTACTTC
clone size: -; V gene: TRBV28; D gene: TRBD1; J gene: TRBJ1-4; CDR3 protein: CASLDRPHEKLFF; CDR3 DNA: TGTGCCAGCCTGGACAGGCCCCATGAAAAACTGTTTTTT
clone size: once; V gene: TRBV5-1; D gene: -; J gene: TRBJ2-1; CDR3 protein: CASSFWDTRDEQFF; CDR3 DNA: TGCGCCAGCAGCTTTTGGGACACCAGGGATGAGCAGTTCTTC
clone size: -; V gene: TRBV5-6; D gene: -; J gene: TRBJ1-3; CDR3 protein: CASSFRGNSGNTIYF; CDR3 DNA: TGTGCCAGCAGCTTTCGCGGCAACTCTGGAAACACCATATATTTT
clone size: -; V gene: TRBV30; D gene: TRBD1; J gene: TRBJ1-2; CDR3 protein: CASTGGGGYTF; CDR3 DNA: TGTGCCAGTACAGGGGGTGGAGGCTACACCTTC
clone size: -; V gene: TRBV5-1; D gene: TRBD1; J gene: TRBJ1-1; CDR3 protein: CASSLTGQGSNTEAFF; CDR3 DNA: TGCGCCAGCAGCTTGACGGGACAGGGATCGAACACTGAAGCTTTCTTT
clone size: -; V gene: TRBV6-4; D gene: TRBD2; J gene: TRBJ2-3; CDR3 protein: CASRRGRAGTDTQYF; CDR3 DNA: TGTGCCAGCAGACGCGGGAGGGCAGGTACAGATACGCAGTATTTT
clone size: -; V gene: TRBV29-1; D gene: TRBD1; J gene: TRBJ2-5; CDR3 protein: CSVGQSTMETQYF; CDR3 DNA: TGCAGCGTGGGACAGTCCACAATGGAGACCCAGTACTTC
clone size: -; V gene: TRBV25-1; D gene: -; J gene: TRBJ1-1; CDR3 protein: CASSEYGGKGTEAFF; CDR3 DNA: TGTGCCAGCAGTGAATATGGGGGGAAGGGCACTGAAGCTTTCTTT
clone size: -; V gene: TRBV19; D gene: -; J gene: TRBJ2-2; CDR3 protein: CASSIDLLEPSNTGELFF; CDR3 DNA: TGTGCCAGTAGTATAGATCTGTTGGAGCCATCTAACACCGGGGAGCTGTTTTTT
clone size: -; V gene: TRBV2; D gene: TRBD1; J gene: TRBJ1-5; CDR3 protein: CASSEQGAPQPQHF; CDR3 DNA: TGTGCCAGCAGTGAACAGGGGGCACCTCAGCCCCAGCATTTT
clone size: -; V gene: TRBV7-8; D gene: -; J gene: TRBJ2-7; CDR3 protein: CASRERRGTYEQYF; CDR3 DNA: TGTGCCAGCAGGGAGCGAAGGGGCACCTACGAGCAGTACTTC
clone size: -; V gene: TRBV11-2; D gene: TRBD1; J gene: TRBJ1-1; CDR3 protein: CASSPENRGREAFF; CDR3 DNA: TGTGCCAGCAGCCCCGAGAACAGGGGTCGAGAAGCTTTCTTT
clone size: once; V gene: TRBV5-1; D gene: TRBD2; J gene: TRBJ2-5; CDR3 protein: CASTREGNQETQYF; CDR3 DNA: TGCGCCAGCACGCGGGAGGGGAATCAAGAGACCCAGTACTTC
clone size: -; V gene: TRBV19; D gene: TRBD1; J gene: TRBJ2-7; CDR3 protein: CASSIGDRPYEQYF; CDR3 DNA: TGTGCCAGTAGTATTGGGGACAGGCCCTACGAGCAGTACTTC
clone size: -; V gene: TRBV19; D gene: TRBD1; J gene: TRBJ2-3; CDR3 protein: CASRVGQGATDTQYF; CDR3 DNA: TGTGCCAGTAGGGTTGGACAGGGGGCTACAGATACGCAGTATTTT
clone size: -; V gene: TRBV28; D gene: TRBD1; J gene: TRBJ1-2; CDR3 protein: CASSLRQGAYNYGYTF; CDR3 DNA: TGTGCCAGCAGTTTAAGGCAGGGGGCTTACAACTATGGCTACACCTTC
clone size: once; V gene: TRBV18; D gene: TRBD2; J gene: TRBJ2-3; CDR3 protein: CASSPRGGSTDTQYF; CDR3 DNA: TGTGCCAGCTCACCGCGGGGGGGTAGCACAGATACGCAGTATTTT
clone size: -; V gene: TRBV7-3; D gene: -; J gene: TRBJ2-1; CDR3 protein: CASSLSGGQQFF; CDR3 DNA: TGTGCCAGCAGCTTATCTGGAGGGCAGCAGTTCTTC
clone size: -; V gene: TRBV5-1; D gene: TRBD1; J gene: TRBJ2-3; CDR3 protein: CASSQLGTAYSDTQYF; CDR3 DNA: TGCGCCAGCAGCCAACTCGGGACAGCTTACTCAGATACGCAGTATTTT
clone size: -; V gene: TRBV5-1; D gene: TRBD2; J gene: TRBJ2-1; CDR3 protein: CASSPTSGSFFF; CDR3 DNA: TGCGCCAGCAGCCCAACTAGCGGGAGTTTTTTCTTC
clone size: -; V gene: TRBV11-2; D gene: -; J gene: TRBJ2-5; CDR3 protein: CASRPGSQETQYF; CDR3 DNA: TGTGCCAGCAGGCCAGGCTCCCAAGAGACCCAGTACTTC
clone size: -; V gene: TRBV4-1; D gene: TRBD1; J gene: TRBJ1-2; CDR3 protein: CASSPRTGTGYGYTF; CDR3 DNA: TGCGCCAGCAGCCCTAGAACCGGGACAGGTTATGGCTACACCTTC
clone size: -; V gene: TRBV7-3; D gene: -; J gene: TRBJ2-4; CDR3 protein: CASSLQQVHRNIQYF; CDR3 DNA: TGTGCCAGCAGCTTACAGCAGGTCCATAGGAACATTCAGTACTTC
clone size: -; V gene: TRBV10-1; D gene: -; J gene: TRBJ2-1; CDR3 protein: CASSPRSRSSYNEQFF; CDR3 DNA: TGCGCCAGCAGTCCCCGTAGCCGGAGCTCCTACAATGAGCAGTTCTTC
clone size: -; V gene: TRBV2; D gene: TRBD1; J gene: TRBJ2-7; CDR3 protein: CASSGQGAYEQYF; CDR3 DNA: TGTGCCAGCAGTGGACAGGGGGCTTACGAGCAGTACTTC
clone size: -; V gene: TRBV20-1; D gene: -; J gene: TRBJ2-7; CDR3 protein: CSATWQDEQYF; CDR3 DNA: TGCAGTGCTACTTGGCAGGACGAGCAGTACTTC
clone size: -; V gene: TRBV30; D gene: TRBD1; J gene: TRBJ1-1; CDR3 protein: CAWSVRDRGIEYGTEAFF; CDR3 DNA: TGTGCCTGGAGTGTCCGGGACAGGGGAATCGAGTATGGCACTGAAGCTTTCTTT
clone size: -; V gene: TRBV19; D gene: TRBD1; J gene: TRBJ2-7; CDR3 protein: CASSTGQGPYEQYF; CDR3 DNA: TGTGCCAGTAGTACAGGACAGGGGCCCTACGAGCAGTACTTC
clone size: few; V gene: TRBV5-6; D gene: TRBD2; J gene: TRBJ2-7; CDR3 protein: CASSAPGLAVYEQYF; CDR3 DNA: TGTGCCAGCAGCGCTCCGGGACTAGCCGTCTACGAGCAGTACTTC
clone size: few; V gene: TRBV14; D gene: TRBD1; J gene: TRBJ1-1; CDR3 protein: CASSQDGRGLTEAFF; CDR3 DNA: TGTGCCAGCAGCCAAGATGGCAGGGGGCTCACTGAAGCTTTCTTT
clone size: -; V gene: TRBV5-6; D gene: -; J gene: TRBJ2-7; CDR3 protein: CASSLGSSYEQYF; CDR3 DNA: TGTGCCAGCAGCTTGGGTAGCTCCTACGAGCAGTACTTC
clone size: once; V gene: TRBV9; D gene: TRBD2; J gene: TRBJ2-2; CDR3 protein: CASSVGLAGGPGKLFF; CDR3 DNA: TGTGCCAGCAGCGTAGGACTAGCGGGAGGGCCCGGGAAGCTGTTTTTT
clone size: once; V gene: TRBV5-1; D gene: -; J gene: TRBJ1-2; CDR3 protein: CASSSSGEEGYGYTF; CDR3 DNA: TGCGCCAGCAGCTCGTCAGGGGAAGAAGGCTATGGCTACACCTTC
clone size: -; V gene: TRBV30; D gene: -; J gene: TRBJ1-1; CDR3 protein: CAWSVRGGDTEAFF; CDR3 DNA: TGTGCCTGGAGTGTAAGGGGGGGTGACACTGAAGCTTTCTTT